This TCR beta chain was recovered during a study of a mutant IDH1 vaccine in newly diagnosed glioma. Overall study: Prior therapy was radiotherapy, temozolomide, or both; most received both.

The time point denotes: week 5, during vaccination. Mutant IDH1 20-mer peptide, at 300 ug, made up each vaccine dose, with topical imiquimod. Tumors from donors were new WHO grade 3 or 4 IDH1-mutant astrocytomas with ATRX loss. Comments on this clone: The antigen is undetermined.

This table comes from immunoSEQ multiplex PCR, and its TCRdb copy is limited to in-frame clones, with some not included. The sample lists 60,000 or so clones, around 82% occurring once. CDR1 SNHLY and CDR2 FYNNEI come from the germline V gene. With 8 bases removed from V and 5 bases from J, the gap between germline ends came to 12 bases. CDR3 size: 12 residues. The study, taken as a whole, reports: No link was apparently found between pseudoprogression and changes in top peripheral T cell clonotypes.

The material was PBMCs, obtained from a glioma patient whose treatment included an IDH1 peptide vaccine. The rearrangement links TRBV2 to TRBJ1-1; D gene uncertain. The sequence was obtained from a woman aged 18-35 years with glioma. Some clones in this sample may be carry-over from other donors' samples. CDR3 region: CASGIYRTEAFF. CDR3 bases: TGTGCCAGCGGCATATATCGGACTGAAGCTTTCTTT.